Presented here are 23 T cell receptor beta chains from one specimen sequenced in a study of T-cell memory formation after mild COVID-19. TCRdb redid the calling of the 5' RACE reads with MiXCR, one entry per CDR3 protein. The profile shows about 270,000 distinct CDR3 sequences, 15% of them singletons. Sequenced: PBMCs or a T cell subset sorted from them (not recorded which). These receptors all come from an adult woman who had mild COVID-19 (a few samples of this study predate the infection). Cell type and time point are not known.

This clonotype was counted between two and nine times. DNA for the CDR3: TGTGCCAGCAGTCCCGACAGTTACAATCAGCCCCAGCATTTT. Translation gives CASSPDSYNQPQHF. J is TRBJ1-5 and V is TRBV12-3 or TRBV12-4; D possibly corresponds to TRBD1 (5 bases). This CDR3 contains 14 residues. Deletions cut 5 bases from V and 3 bases from J, with 11 bases between.

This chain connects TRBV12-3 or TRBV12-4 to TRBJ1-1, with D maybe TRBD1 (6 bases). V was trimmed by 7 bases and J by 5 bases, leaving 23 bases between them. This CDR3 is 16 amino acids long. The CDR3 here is CASTGGRGNIGTEAFF. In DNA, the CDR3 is TGTGCCAGCACCGGGGGCAGGGGTAACATAGGGACTGAAGCTTTCTTT.

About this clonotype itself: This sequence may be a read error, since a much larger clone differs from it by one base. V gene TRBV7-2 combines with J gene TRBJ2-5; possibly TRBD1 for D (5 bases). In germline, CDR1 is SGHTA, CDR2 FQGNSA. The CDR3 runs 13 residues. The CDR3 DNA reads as TGTGCCATCAGCTTAGGGGCCGTAGAGACCCAGTACTTC. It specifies CAISLGAVETQYF.

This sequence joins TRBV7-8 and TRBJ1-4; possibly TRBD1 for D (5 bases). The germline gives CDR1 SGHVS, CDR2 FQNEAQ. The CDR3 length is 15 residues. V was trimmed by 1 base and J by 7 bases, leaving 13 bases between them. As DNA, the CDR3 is TGTGCCAGCAGCTTAGTTGGGGCGGCGGGTGAAAAACTGTTTTTT. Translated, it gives CASSLVGAAGEKLFF.

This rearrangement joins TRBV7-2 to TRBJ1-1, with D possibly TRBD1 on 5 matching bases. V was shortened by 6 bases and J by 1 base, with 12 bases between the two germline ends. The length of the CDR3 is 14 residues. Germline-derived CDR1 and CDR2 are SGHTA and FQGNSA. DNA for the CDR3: TGTGCCAGCAGTCCTTCCCAGGGGAACACTGAAGCTTTCTTT. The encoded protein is CASSPSQGNTEAFF. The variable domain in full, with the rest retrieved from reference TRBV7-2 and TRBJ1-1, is GAGVSQSPSNKVTEKGKDVELRCDPISGHTALYWYRQSLGQGLEFLIYFQGNSAPDKSGLPSDRFSAERTGGSVSTLTIQRTQQEDSAVYLCASSPSQGNTEAFFGQGTRLTVV.

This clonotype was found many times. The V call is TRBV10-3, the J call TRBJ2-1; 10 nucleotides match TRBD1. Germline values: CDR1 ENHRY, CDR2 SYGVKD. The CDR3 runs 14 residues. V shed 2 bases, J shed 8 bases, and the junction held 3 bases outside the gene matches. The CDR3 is CAISERQGADEQFF. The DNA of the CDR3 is TGTGCCATCAGTGAGAGACAGGGGGCGGATGAGCAGTTCTTC.

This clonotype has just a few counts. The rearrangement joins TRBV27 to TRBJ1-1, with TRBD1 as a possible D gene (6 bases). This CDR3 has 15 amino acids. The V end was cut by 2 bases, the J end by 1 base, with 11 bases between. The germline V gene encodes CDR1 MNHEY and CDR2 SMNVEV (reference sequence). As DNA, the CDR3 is TGTGCCAGCAGTTTACAGGGGACGGGGAACACTGAAGCTTTCTTT. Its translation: CASSLQGTGNTEAFF.

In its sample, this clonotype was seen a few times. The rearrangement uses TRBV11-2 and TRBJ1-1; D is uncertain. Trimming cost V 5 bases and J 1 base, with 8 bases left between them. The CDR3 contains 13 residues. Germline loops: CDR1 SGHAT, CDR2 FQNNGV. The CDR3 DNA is TGTGCCAGCAGCGTCCGGGAGAACACTGAAGCTTTCTTT. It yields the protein CASSVRENTEAFF.

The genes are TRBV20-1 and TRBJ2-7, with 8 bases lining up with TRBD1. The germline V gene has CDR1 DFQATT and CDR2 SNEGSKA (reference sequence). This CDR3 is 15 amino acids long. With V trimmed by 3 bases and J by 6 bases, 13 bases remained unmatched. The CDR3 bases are TGCAGTGCTAGCCCCACAGGGGGGCCAAGGCGCGAGCAGTACTTC. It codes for CSASPTGGPRREQYF.

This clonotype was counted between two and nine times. The DNA of the CDR3 is TGTGCCAGCAGCCACAATGAGGGAGCTTACGAGCAGTACTTC. Its translation is CASSHNEGAYEQYF. This chain uses TRBV6-2 or TRBV6-3 with TRBJ2-7; maybe TRBD2 (5 bases). V was trimmed by 6 bases and J by 4 bases, leaving 16 bases between them. Germline assignment: CDR1 MNHEY and CDR2 SVGEGT. CDR3 size: 14 residues.

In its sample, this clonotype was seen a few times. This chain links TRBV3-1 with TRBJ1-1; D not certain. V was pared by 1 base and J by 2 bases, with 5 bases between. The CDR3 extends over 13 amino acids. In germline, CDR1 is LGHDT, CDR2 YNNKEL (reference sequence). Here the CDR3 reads CASSQVINTEAFF. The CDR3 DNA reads TGTGCCAGCAGCCAAGTAATTAACACTGAAGCTTTCTTT.

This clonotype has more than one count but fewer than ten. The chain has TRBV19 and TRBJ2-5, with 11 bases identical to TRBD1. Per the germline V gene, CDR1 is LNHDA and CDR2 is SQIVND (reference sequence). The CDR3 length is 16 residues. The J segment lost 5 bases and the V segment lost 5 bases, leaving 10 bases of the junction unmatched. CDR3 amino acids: CASSPSRDRGRETQYF. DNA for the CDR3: TGTGCCAGTAGTCCGTCCCGGGACAGGGGGAGGGAGACCCAGTACTTC.

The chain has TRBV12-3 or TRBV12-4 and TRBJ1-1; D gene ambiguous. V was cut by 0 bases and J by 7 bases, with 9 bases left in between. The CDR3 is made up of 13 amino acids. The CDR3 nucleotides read TGTGCCAGCAGTTTAGCTCGAGGTAGTGAAGCTTTCTTT. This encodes CASSLARGSEAFF.

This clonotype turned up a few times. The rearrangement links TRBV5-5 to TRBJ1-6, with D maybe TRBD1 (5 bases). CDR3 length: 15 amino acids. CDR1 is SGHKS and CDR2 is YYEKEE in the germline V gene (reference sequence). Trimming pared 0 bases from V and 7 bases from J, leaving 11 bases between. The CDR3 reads CASSLARTTNSPLHF. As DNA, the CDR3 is TGTGCCAGCAGCTTGGCCCGGACAACCAATTCACCCCTCCACTTT.

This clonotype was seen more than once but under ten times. The DNA of the CDR3 is TGTGCCAGCAGCCGACGGACGGGGGGGGAGCAGTTCTTC. Its translation is CASSRRTGGEQFF. The rearrangement uses TRBV7-6 and TRBJ2-1, with 8 bases that match TRBD2. This CDR3 spans 13 amino acids. Germline lookup yields CDR1 SGHVS and CDR2 FNYEAQ. Unmatched junction bases numbered 7, after V lost 5 bases and J lost 10 bases.

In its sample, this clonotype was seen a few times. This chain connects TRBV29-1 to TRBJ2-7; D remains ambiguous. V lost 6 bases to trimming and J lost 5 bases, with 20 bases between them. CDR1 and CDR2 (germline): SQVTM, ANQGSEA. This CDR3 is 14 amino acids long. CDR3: CSVLLETSQNEQYF. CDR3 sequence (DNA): TGCAGCGTCCTGCTGGAGACCTCTCAGAACGAGCAGTACTTC.

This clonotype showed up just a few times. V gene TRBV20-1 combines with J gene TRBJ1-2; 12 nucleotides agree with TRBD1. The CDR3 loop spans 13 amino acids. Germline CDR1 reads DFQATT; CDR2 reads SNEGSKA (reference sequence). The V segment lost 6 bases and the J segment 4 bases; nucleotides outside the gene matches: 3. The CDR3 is CSAGTGGAYGYTF. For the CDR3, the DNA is TGCAGTGCCGGGACAGGGGGCGCCTATGGCTACACCTTC.

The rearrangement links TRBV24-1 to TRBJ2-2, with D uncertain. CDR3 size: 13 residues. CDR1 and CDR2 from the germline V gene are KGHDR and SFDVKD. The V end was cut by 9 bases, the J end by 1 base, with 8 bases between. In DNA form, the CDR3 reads TGTGCCACCGGAAAGGGGAACACCGGGGAGCTGTTTTTT. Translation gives CATGKGNTGELFF.

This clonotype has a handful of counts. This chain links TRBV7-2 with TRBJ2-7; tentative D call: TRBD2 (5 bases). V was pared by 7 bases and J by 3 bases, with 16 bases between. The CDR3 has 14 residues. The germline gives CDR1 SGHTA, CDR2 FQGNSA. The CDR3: CASTRGFASYEQYF. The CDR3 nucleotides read TGTGCCAGCACCCGGGGTTTTGCGAGCTACGAGCAGTACTTC.

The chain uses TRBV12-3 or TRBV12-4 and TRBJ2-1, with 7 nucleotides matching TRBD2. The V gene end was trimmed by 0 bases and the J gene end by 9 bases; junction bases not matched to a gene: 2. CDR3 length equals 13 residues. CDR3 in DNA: TGTGCCAGCAGTTTAGCGGGCGGGGGTGAGCAGTTCTTC. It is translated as CASSLAGGGEQFF.

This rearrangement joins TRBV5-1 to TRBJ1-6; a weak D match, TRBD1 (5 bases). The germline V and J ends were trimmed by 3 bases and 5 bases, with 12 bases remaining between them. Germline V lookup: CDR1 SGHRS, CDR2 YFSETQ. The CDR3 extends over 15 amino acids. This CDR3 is CASSWAGRDNSPLHF. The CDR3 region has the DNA TGCGCCAGCAGCTGGGCGGGACGGGATAATTCACCCCTCCACTTT.

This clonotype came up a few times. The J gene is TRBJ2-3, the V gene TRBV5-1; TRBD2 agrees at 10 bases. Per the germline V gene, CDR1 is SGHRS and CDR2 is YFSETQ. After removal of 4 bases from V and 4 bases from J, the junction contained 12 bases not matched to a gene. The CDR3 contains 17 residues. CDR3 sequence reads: CASSPILAGLIADTQYF. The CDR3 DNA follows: TGCGCCAGCAGCCCGATACTAGCGGGACTCATCGCAGATACGCAGTATTTT.

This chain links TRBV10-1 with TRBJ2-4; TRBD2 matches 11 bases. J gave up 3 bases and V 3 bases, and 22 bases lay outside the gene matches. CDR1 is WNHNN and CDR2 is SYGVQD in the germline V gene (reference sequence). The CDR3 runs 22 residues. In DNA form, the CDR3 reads TGCGCCAGCAGTGACCTCGAGAGTGGTATAGCGGGAGGGCCATTAGACAAAAACATTCAGTACTTC. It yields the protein CASSDLESGIAGGPLDKNIQYF.